A single sample is the source of the 21 T cell receptor beta chains below, sequenced in a study of immune evolution from preneoplasia to lung adenocarcinoma. The repertoire was sequenced with immunoSEQ multiplex PCR; TCRdb's copy has only in-frame clones and lacks some. The sample includes 3,200 or so clones, around four fifths of them seen just once. The specimen sequenced was FFPE minimally invasive lung adenocarcinoma tissue. These receptors all stem from a person aged 60 to 85 with lung adenocarcinoma.

The sample holds a few counts of this clone. This chain uses TRBV19 with TRBJ1-1; D call uncertain. The CDR3 extends over 14 amino acids. Germline-derived CDR1 and CDR2 are LNHDA and SQIVND (reference sequence). V lost 4 bases to trimming and J lost 1 base, with 10 bases between them. CDR3 nucleotide sequence: TGTGCCAGTAGTACCGGCAGGCCGAACACTGAAGCTTTCTTT. As protein: CASSTGRPNTEAFF.

This clone has only one observation. The rearrangement uses TRBV11-2 and TRBJ2-7; D may be TRBD1 (6 bases). The V end was cut by 5 bases, the J end by 6 bases, with 11 bases between. Germline-derived CDR1 and CDR2 are SGHAT and FQNNGV. The CDR3 consists of 12 residues. The CDR3 DNA follows: TGTGCCAGCAGCCAAACAGGGTTCGAGCAGTACTTC. Translating gives CASSQTGFEQYF.

The rearrangement uses TRBV14 and TRBJ2-7, with D tentatively TRBD2 (5 bases). The V and J ends lost 3 bases and 3 bases respectively, with 12 bases between them. The CDR3 is 14 residues long. Looked up from germline, CDR1 is SGHDN and CDR2 is FVKESK. CDR3 DNA sequence: TGTGCCAGCAGCCAGGGAAGGGAGTTCTACGAGCAGTACTTC. Protein: CASSQGREFYEQYF.

This clone has only a few counts. CDR3 DNA sequence: TGTGCCAGCAGCCCCAGGCTGGACGGCAGCGAGACCCAGTACTTC. This sequence encodes CASSPRLDGSETQYF. The rearrangement links TRBV9 to TRBJ2-5; no definite D call. Germline V gives CDR1 SGDLS, CDR2 YYNGEE. The ends were cut back, 4 bases at V and 5 bases at J, with 18 bases in the middle. This CDR3 comprises 15 residues. The full variable domain, with the rest looked up from reference TRBV9 and TRBJ2-5, is DSGVTQTPKHLITATGQRVTLRCSPRSGDLSVYWYQQSLDQGLQFLIQYYNGEERAKGNILERFSAQQFPDLHSELNLSSLELGDSALYFCASSPRLDGSETQYFGPGTRLLVL.

The chain employs TRBV9 and TRBJ1-6; TRBD1 agrees at 7 bases. The CDR3 contains 15 residues. Germline lookup yields CDR1 SGDLS and CDR2 YYNGEE. V trimming: 2 bases; J trimming: 9 bases; junction bases outside the gene matches: 8. The CDR3 loop is CASSVNRGDASPLHF. The CDR3 DNA follows: TGTGCCAGCAGCGTGAACAGGGGAGACGCTTCACCCCTCCACTTT. Complete variable domain (other parts from reference TRBV9 and TRBJ1-6): DSGVTQTPKHLITATGQRVTLRCSPRSGDLSVYWYQQSLDQGLQFLIQYYNGEERAKGNILERFSAQQFPDLHSELNLSSLELGDSALYFCASSVNRGDASPLHFGNGTRLTVT.

CDR3 in amino acids: CSATPGEGYEQYF. The DNA of the CDR3 is TGCAGCGCCACCCCAGGGGAAGGCTACGAGCAGTACTTC. The V and J genes are TRBV29-1 and TRBJ2-7, with a tentative D call TRBD1 (6 bases). This CDR3 region has 13 residues. The germline V gene encodes CDR1 SQVTM and CDR2 ANQGSEA. With 7 bases removed from V and 3 bases from J, the gap between germline ends came to 16 bases.

The CDR3 loop reads CASSLSPAGGHEQYF. The CDR3 DNA is TGTGCCAGCAGCTTATCTCCCGCGGGAGGACACGAGCAGTACTTC. V gene TRBV13 combines with J gene TRBJ2-7; 8 nucleotides line up with TRBD2. From germline, CDR1 is PRHDT and CDR2 FYEKMQ (reference sequence). V was pared by 2 bases and J by 5 bases, with 8 bases of the junction left unmatched. This CDR3 is built from 15 residues.

V is TRBV30 and J is TRBJ2-1; 10 positions agree with TRBD2. CDR3 length: 16 residues. CDR1 GTSNPN and CDR2 SVGIG come from the germline V gene (reference sequence). With 7 bases clipped from V and 5 bases from J, the junction kept 14 bases outside the gene matches. CDR3 loop: CASTKGALAGDNEQFF. The CDR3 bases are TGTGCCTCAACCAAGGGGGCTCTAGCGGGAGACAATGAGCAGTTCTTC.

There are a few counts of this clone. The chain is built from TRBV11-2 and TRBJ2-7; D remains unclear. This CDR3 is built from 14 residues. CDR1 and CDR2 (germline): SGHAT, FQNNGV. V was trimmed by 5 bases and J by 2 bases, leaving 13 bases between them. This CDR3 is CASSPSLQTYEQYF. DNA for the CDR3: TGTGCCAGCAGCCCGAGCTTGCAAACCTACGAGCAGTACTTC. Variable domain in full (rest from reference TRBV11-2 and TRBJ2-7): EAGVAQSPRYKIIEKRQSVAFWCNPISGHATLYWYQQILGQGPKLLIQFQNNGVVDDSQLPKDRFSAERLKGVDSTLKIQPAKLEDSAVYLCASSPSLQTYEQYFGPGTRLTVT.

The rearrangement links TRBV7-2 to TRBJ2-3; tentatively, D is TRBD1 (5 bases). Looked up from germline, CDR1 is SGHTA and CDR2 is FQGNSA. Trimming shortened V by 4 bases and J by 5 bases, and 13 bases separated the two germline ends. CDR3 length equals 14 residues. In DNA form, the CDR3 reads TGTGCCAGCAGCTCAGGGCCGGAACAAGATACGCAGTATTTT. Protein: CASSSGPEQDTQYF.

This chain connects TRBV5-6 to TRBJ1-5, with D perhaps TRBD1 (6 bases). Trimming took 6 bases from V and 6 from J, leaving 10 bases between them. The CDR3 length is 12 residues. Germline values: CDR1 SGHDT, CDR2 YYEEEE. The CDR3 loop reads CASNKQGQPQHF. CDR3 nucleotides: TGTGCCAGCAACAAACAGGGTCAGCCCCAGCATTTT. The full variable domain, rest sourced from reference TRBV5-6 and TRBJ1-5, is DAGVTQSPTHLIKTRGQQVTLRCSPKSGHDTVSWYQQALGQGPQFIFQYYEEEERQRGNFPDRFSGHQFPNYSSELNVNALLLGDSALYLCASNKQGQPQHFGDGTRLSIL.

This chain links TRBV7-2 with TRBJ1-1, with TRBD1 matching 7 bases. J was trimmed by 5 bases and V by 2 bases; bases with no gene match: 5. The germline V gene encodes CDR1 SGHTA and CDR2 FQGNSA. The CDR3 is made up of 14 amino acids. For the CDR3, the DNA is TGTGCCAGCAGCTTAAGACAGGGCGGGACTGAAGCTTTCTTT. Translating gives CASSLRQGGTEAFF. Full variable domain (missing parts from reference TRBV7-2 and TRBJ1-1): GAGVSQSPSNKVTEKGKDVELRCDPISGHTALYWYRQSLGQGLEFLIYFQGNSAPDKSGLPSDRFSAERTGGSVSTLTIQRTQQEDSAVYLCASSLRQGGTEAFFGQGTRLTVV.

The V call is TRBV5-1, the J call TRBJ2-5; TRBD2 aligns across 8 bases. Germline CDR1 SGHRS, CDR2 YFSETQ. Germline trimming cut 4 bases from V and 2 bases from J; bases unmatched to any gene: 4. The CDR3 consists of 14 residues. The CDR3 sequence: CASSLTSAQETQYF. Here the CDR3 DNA reads TGCGCCAGCAGCCTGACTAGCGCTCAAGAGACCCAGTACTTC. Complete variable domain (other parts from reference TRBV5-1 and TRBJ2-5): KAGVTQTPRYLIKTRGQQVTLSCSPISGHRSVSWYQQTPGQGLQFLFEYFSETQRNKGNFPGRFSGRQFSNSRSEMNVSTLELGDSALYLCASSLTSAQETQYFGPGTRLLVL.

This chain joins TRBV7-3 and TRBJ2-1; 10 bases are shared with TRBD1. After removal of 5 bases from V and 6 bases from J, the junction contained 7 bases not matched to a gene. Germline loops: CDR1 SGHTA, CDR2 FQGTGA. CDR3 length equals 15 residues. CDR3 region: CASSLNRDRGNEQFF. The CDR3 coding sequence is TGTGCCAGCAGCCTGAACCGGGACAGGGGCAATGAGCAGTTCTTC.

This rearrangement joins TRBV19 to TRBJ2-2; 7 bases fit TRBD2. Germline-derived CDR1 and CDR2 are LNHDA and SQIVND (reference sequence). The CDR3 consists of 21 residues. Unmatched junction bases numbered 23, after V lost 7 bases and J lost 0 bases. The CDR3 bases are TGTGCCAGTAACCCACGGCAGGGTGGTTTGTCTAGCGGACCGAACACCGGGGAGCTGTTTTTT. This encodes CASNPRQGGLSSGPNTGELFF.

V gene TRBV5-7 combines with J gene TRBJ1-5; unclear D gene. TRBV5-7 is reported as an ORF; its role is uncertain. This CDR3 contains 12 residues. V was pared by 2 bases and J by 2 bases, with 2 bases between. The chain's CDR3 is CASSFGNQPQHF. CDR3 bases: TGTGCCAGCAGCTTCGGCAATCAGCCCCAGCATTTT.

The chain combines TRBV30 with TRBJ2-5; TRBD2 might be the D (5 bases). V shed 4 bases and J shed 1 base, with 16 bases lying between them. Germline V gene lookup returns CDR1 GTSNPN and CDR2 SVGIG (reference sequence). This CDR3 comprises 15 residues. The CDR3 region has the DNA TGTGCCTGGACCGGGGATTGGGGAGTCCAAGAGACCCAGTACTTC. The encoded protein is CAWTGDWGVQETQYF.

The chain links TRBV5-6 to TRBJ2-3, with a tentative D call TRBD1 (7 bases). Germline V gene lookup returns CDR1 SGHDT and CDR2 YYEEEE. CDR3 length: 13 amino acids. V lost 5 bases to trimming and J lost 6 bases, with 13 bases between them. The DNA for the CDR3 is TGTGCCAGCAGGCGGAGGGGGCCTGATACGCAGTATTTT. Translated, it gives CASRRRGPDTQYF.

The J gene is TRBJ1-1, the V gene TRBV11-2, with 7 bases aligning to TRBD1. V dropped 3 bases and J dropped 3; count of bases not matched to a gene: 7. The CDR3 consists of 15 residues. The germline CDR1 and CDR2 sequences are SGHAT and FQNNGV. The CDR3 protein is CASSLRQGGYTEAFF. The CDR3 bases are TGTGCCAGCAGCTTGAGACAGGGAGGTTACACTGAAGCTTTCTTT.

The rearrangement uses TRBV9 and TRBJ2-7; no definite D call. V lost 5 bases and J 3 bases, leaving 6 bases between the germline ends. This CDR3 is built from 11 residues. CDR1 and CDR2 (germline): SGDLS, YYNGEE. CDR3 sequence: CASSPGYEQYF. CDR3 coding DNA: TGTGCCAGCAGTCCGGGCTACGAGCAGTACTTC.

V usage is TRBV5-1 and J usage is TRBJ1-1; D is ambiguous. The V gene lost 2 bases and the J gene lost 0 bases, with 8 bases spanning the gap. The CDR3 contains 14 residues. CDR1 SGHRS and CDR2 YFSETQ come from the germline V gene. The CDR3 DNA is TGCGCCAGCAGCTTCGTCGATATGAACACTGAAGCTTTCTTT. It is translated as CASSFVDMNTEAFF.